The subject of this entry is one T cell receptor (beta chain). Assay used: immunoSEQ multiplex PCR; TCRdb lists only in-frame clones, some missing. The sample lists roughly 40,000 clones; approximately 91% were seen once. The data belong to a study of T cell changes during pregnancy in multiple sclerosis. V was pared by 5 bases and J by 0 bases, with 8 bases between. CDR3 length: 13 residues. Germline lookup yields CDR1 SNHLY and CDR2 FYNNEI. The source was CD4+ T cells from peripheral blood mononuclear cells, collected in the second trimester of pregnancy. V usage is TRBV2 and J usage is TRBJ2-7, with a possible D match to TRBD1 (5 bases). This sequence was found in a female donor in good health, enrolled as a control in a pregnancy study. CDR3 sequence (DNA): TGTGCCAGCAGTAAGACAGACTCCTACGAGCAGTACTTC. It translates to CASSKTDSYEQYF.